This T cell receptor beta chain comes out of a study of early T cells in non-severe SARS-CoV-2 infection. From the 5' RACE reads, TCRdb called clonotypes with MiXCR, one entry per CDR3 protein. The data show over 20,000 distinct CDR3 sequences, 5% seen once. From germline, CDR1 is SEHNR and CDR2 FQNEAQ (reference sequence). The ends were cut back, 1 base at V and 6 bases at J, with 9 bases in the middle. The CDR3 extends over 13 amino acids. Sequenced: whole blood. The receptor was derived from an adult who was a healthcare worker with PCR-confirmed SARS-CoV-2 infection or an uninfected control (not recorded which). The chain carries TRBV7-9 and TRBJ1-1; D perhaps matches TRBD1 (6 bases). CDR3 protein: CASSLEGGPEAFF. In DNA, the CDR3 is TGTGCCAGCAGCTTAGAAGGGGGGCCTGAAGCTTTCTTT.